This TCR beta chain was identified during a study of technical replicates of blood from several donors. This CDR3 is 15 amino acids long. V lost 7 bases, J lost 1 base, and 16 bases lay in between. The germline gives CDR1 LGHNA, CDR2 YNFKEQ. Using immunoSEQ multiplex PCR, the repertoire was profiled, and TCRdb retains in-frame clones only, with some absent. The data hold about 83,000 clones, with 90% to 95% observed a single time. The sequence was obtained from a human donor in good health. V and J are TRBV4-2 and TRBJ2-5; D is uncertain. Sequencing used T cells isolated from PBMCs. DNA for the CDR3: TGTGCCAGCACATTCCACGTTGGCCCCCAAGAGACCCAGTACTTC. It encodes CASTFHVGPQETQYF.